This TCR beta chain is from a study of cytomegalovirus exposure and HLA in healthy donors. The CDR3 covers 12 residues. CDR1 and CDR2 (germline): MNHEY, SVGAGI. The V end lost 5 bases, the J end lost 12 bases, and 14 bases lay between the germline ends. TCRdb's table, derived via immunoSEQ multiplex PCR, lists solely in-frame clones and lacks some. The top ten hold 3.5% to 5.5% of the sample, which has 120,000 to 150,000 clones, approximately 88% seen once. This sequence was found in a man between 18 and 35 years old in good health and CMV-seropositive. The chain uses TRBV6-5 and TRBJ2-1; possible D gene TRBD2, 6 bases. Specimen: PBMCs. In DNA form, the CDR3 reads TGTGCCAGCAGTCCCCTGGCGGGGAGGCAGTTCTTC. Its protein product is CASSPLAGRQFF.